These 11 T cell receptor beta chains were sequenced from one sample in a study of ipilimumab plus nivolumab after autologous stem cell transplantation. Sequenced by immunoSEQ multiplex PCR; TCRdb stores in-frame clones only, minus some. This sample yields around 23,000 clones, of which 70% to 85% are seen a single time; roughly 25% belongs to the top ten. The source material was PBMCs, sampled in a trial of ipilimumab plus nivolumab as post-transplant consolidation. The receptors were gathered from a male donor with diffuse large B-cell lymphoma.

The J gene is TRBJ1-1, the V gene TRBV7-9; D uncertain. Germline CDR1 SEHNR, CDR2 FQNEAQ (reference sequence). The CDR3 has 13 amino acids. Trimming stripped 7 bases from V and 0 bases from J, with 9 bases between. For the CDR3, the DNA is TGTGCCAGCACCACCGGAGTGAACACTGAAGCTTTCTTT. This encodes CASTTGVNTEAFF.

The chain couples TRBV18 to TRBJ1-3; no clear D. The V and J ends lost 4 bases and 2 bases respectively, with 15 bases between them. CDR3 size: 16 residues. Per germline, CDR1 KGHSH and CDR2 LQKENI. DNA for the CDR3: TGTGCCAGCTCACGGAACGGCGTTGGGGCTGGAAACACCATATATTTT. It specifies CASSRNGVGAGNTIYF. Drawing the rest from reference TRBV18 and TRBJ1-3, the complete variable domain is NAGVMQNPRHLVRRRGQEARLRCSPMKGHSHVYWYRQLPEEGLKFMVYLQKENIIDESGMPKERFSAEFPKEGPSILRIQQVVRGDSAAYFCASSRNGVGAGNTIYFGEGSWLTVV.

This clone turned up a few times. The V and J genes are TRBV5-1 and TRBJ1-6, with a tentative D call TRBD1 (6 bases). The V and J ends lost 4 bases and 8 bases respectively, with 16 bases between them. The CDR3 covers 15 residues. Germline V CDR1 and CDR2: SGHRS, YFSETQ. The CDR3 spells CASSASTGLYSPLHF. DNA of the CDR3: TGCGCCAGCAGCGCGAGTACAGGGCTCTATTCACCCCTCCACTTT.

This clone is categorized as medium-sized. One end of the junction does not line up with germline, which may come from a read error. The chain has TRBV7-2 and TRBJ1-1; D is uncertain. From germline, CDR1 is SGHTA and CDR2 FQGNSA. CDR3 length: 12 amino acids. CDR3: CASSSDGFSVWF. CDR3 nucleotides: TGTGCCAGCAGCTCGGACGGATTTTCGGTGTGGTTT.

The chain joins TRBV14 to TRBJ1-1; possibly TRBD1 for D (5 bases). Trimming took off 0 bases at V and 7 bases at J, with 18 bases between the two ends. The CDR3 covers 16 residues. Germline V gene data show CDR1 as SGHDN and CDR2 as FVKESK. The CDR3 DNA follows: TGTGCCAGCAGCCAAGATCCGCTGAGCCAGGGAGGTGAAGCTTTCTTT. This codes for CASSQDPLSQGGEAFF.

This clone has a handful of counts. This chain joins TRBV10-3 and TRBJ2-1; 8 bases match TRBD2. With 7 bases clipped from V and 10 bases from J, the junction kept 12 bases outside the gene matches. Germline CDR1 and CDR2: ENHRY and SYGVKD. The CDR3 has 14 residues. CDR3 in DNA: TGTGCCATCACCGATGGACTAGCCCAAACCGAGCAGTTCTTC. It yields the protein CAITDGLAQTEQFF.

The chain joins TRBV11-2 to TRBJ2-7, with a tentative D call TRBD1 (6 bases). The CDR3 extends over 15 amino acids. Germline lookup yields CDR1 SGHAT and CDR2 FQNNGV. Trimming took 4 bases from V and 4 from J, leaving 17 bases between them. The CDR3 sequence: CASSSQGSWMYEQYF. Here the CDR3 DNA reads TGTGCCAGCAGCTCTCAGGGGTCCTGGATGTACGAGCAGTACTTC. The whole variable domain, filled in from reference TRBV11-2 and TRBJ2-7, reads EAGVAQSPRYKIIEKRQSVAFWCNPISGHATLYWYQQILGQGPKLLIQFQNNGVVDDSQLPKDRFSAERLKGVDSTLKIQPAKLEDSAVYLCASSSQGSWMYEQYFGPGTRLTVT.

The genes are TRBV9 and TRBJ2-5, with 9 bases aligning to TRBD2. Germline CDR1 and CDR2: SGDLS and YYNGEE. V was clipped by 5 bases and J by 5 bases; unmatched bases: 7. The CDR3 spans 14 residues. CDR3 nucleotides: TGTGCCAGCAGGACGGCGGGGGGGCGGGAGACCCAGTACTTC. This encodes CASRTAGGRETQYF.

In the case of this clone: Other DNA variants within this sample encode the same CDR3. V usage is TRBV2 and J usage is TRBJ1-5; D might be TRBD1 (5 bases). Trimming removed 8 bases from V and 2 bases from J, with 7 bases in between. Germline assignment: CDR1 SNHLY and CDR2 FYNNEI. CDR3 size: 12 residues. DNA for the CDR3: TGTGCCAGCGCGGGGGGCAATCAGCCCCAGCATTTT. This sequence encodes CASAGGNQPQHF.

The chain carries TRBV27 and TRBJ2-1, with 8 positions matching TRBD2. The trim removed 3 bases at V and 4 bases at J, leaving 8 bases unmatched. Germline V lookup: CDR1 MNHEY, CDR2 SMNVEV (reference sequence). The CDR3 length is 16 residues. CDR3 coding DNA: TGTGCCAGCAGTTTCGGGGGGGCAGTGGGTTACAATGAGCAGTTCTTC. The encoded protein is CASSFGGAVGYNEQFF.

This chain joins TRBV9 and TRBJ1-1; 7 positions match TRBD1. V was pared by 0 bases and J by 2 bases, with 1 base of the junction left unmatched. This CDR3 spans 14 amino acids. Germline V gives CDR1 SGDLS, CDR2 YYNGEE. The CDR3 here is CASSVDRGNTEAFF. CDR3 bases: TGTGCCAGCAGCGTAGACAGGGGAAACACTGAAGCTTTCTTT.